This TCR beta chain was sequenced in a study of shared clonotypes between healthy human individuals. Study results and caveats: The naive CD4 repertoires of a few donors were compared, and approximately 5.3% of clonotypes were shared. Rarefaction demonstrated incomplete sorted-subset sequencing despite large depth.

V lost 5 bases and J lost 13, with 12 bases in between. The CDR3 sequence is 11 residues long. Germline CDR1 reads SEHNR; CDR2 reads FQNEAQ (reference sequence). As for this clone: Its target is not known.

The DNA input per sorted-subset replicate PCR was about 190 ng, corresponding to roughly 30,000 T cell genomes. Under the authors' procedure: ImmunoSEQ sequences covered only the junction and lacked quality scores; filtering therefore differed. Assay: immunoSEQ multiplex PCR; the TCRdb copy retains only in-frame clones and omits some. Clone size and V and J calls were adopted from that table, with D and trimming inferred from the DNA. The sample carries millions of clones, approximately 94% recorded once. Naive CD8 cells lacked CD45RO and underwent positive selection for CCR7, leaving out terminally differentiated effector memory CD45RA+ cells.

V gene TRBV7-9 combines with J gene TRBJ2-1; D is possibly TRBD1 or TRBD2 (5 bases each). Material for sequencing was naive CD8+ T cells from PBMCs. The sequence came from a man aged 18 to 35 in good health. Some clones in this sample may be carry-over from other donors' samples. CDR3 residues: CASSHGTDQFF. Written as DNA, the CDR3 is TGTGCCAGCAGCCATGGGACGGACCAGTTCTTC.